This T cell receptor (beta chain) was sequenced in a study of T cell changes during pregnancy in multiple sclerosis. Measured with immunoSEQ multiplex PCR; TCRdb has only the in-frame clones, and not every one. This table holds some 110,000 clones, around 92% found once. Looked up from germline, CDR1 is MRHNA and CDR2 is SNTAGT. The V gene end was trimmed by 3 bases and the J gene end by 4 bases; junction bases not matched to a gene: 6. The CDR3 consists of 16 residues. Sample: peripheral blood, taken after pregnancy. The chain joins TRBV6-4 to TRBJ2-3; 11 nucleotides line up with TRBD2. The sequence was collected from a female donor with multiple sclerosis, enrolled in a pregnancy study. CDR3 in DNA: TGTGCCAGCAGTGAAGCTAGCGGGGGGCCATCAGATACGCAGTATTTT. It is translated as CASSEASGGPSDTQYF.